These 32 T cell receptor beta chains were sequenced from one sample in a study of blood T cell repertoires in COVID-19. Measured with immunoSEQ multiplex PCR; TCRdb has only the in-frame clones, and not every one. Here the sample spans roughly 200,000 clones, about 85% being singletons. Sequenced: peripheral blood. The source of these receptors is a woman between 45 and 65 years old with COVID-19, enrolled during active disease.

The J gene is TRBJ2-1, the V gene TRBV6-4, with 7 bases fitting TRBD2. Germline CDR1 and CDR2: MRHNA and SNTAGT. V was clipped by 5 bases and J by 5 bases; unmatched bases: 6. The CDR3 consists of 14 residues. Written as DNA, the CDR3 is TGTGCCAGCAGTCGCCAGCGGGGCGACAATGAGCAGTTCTTC. It yields the protein CASSRQRGDNEQFF.

This chain links TRBV27 with TRBJ1-2; no firm D call. The germline V gene encodes CDR1 MNHEY and CDR2 SMNVEV (reference sequence). V was trimmed by 6 bases and J by 0 bases, leaving 11 bases between them. The CDR3 is made up of 14 amino acids. The CDR3 reads CASSAAGANYGYTF. CDR3 DNA: TGTGCCAGCAGCGCCGCGGGAGCTAACTATGGCTACACCTTC.

This clone appeared once. This rearrangement joins TRBV19 to TRBJ2-3, with 7 bases that match TRBD1. The CDR3 has 11 amino acids. CDR1 is LNHDA, CDR2 SQIVND, per germline (reference sequence). The V segment lost 7 bases and the J segment 11 bases; nucleotides outside the gene matches: 6. The CDR3 bases are TGTGCCAGTACGACAGGGTCGAAGCAGTATTTT. Residues: CASTTGSKQYF.

This chain joins TRBV4-1 and TRBJ1-4; TRBD1 agrees at 7 bases. The ends lost 0 bases at V and 3 bases at J; junction bases unmatched: 7. Per germline, CDR1 MGHRA and CDR2 YSYEKL. The CDR3 contains 17 residues. DNA of the CDR3: TGCGCCAGCAGCCAAGATCAGGGACAGAATCCTAATGAAAAACTGTTTTTT. It translates to CASSQDQGQNPNEKLFF.

A single count supports this clone. The junction does not match germline at one end; this may be a read error. The rearrangement joins TRBV19 to TRBJ1-3; D is ambiguous. Per germline, CDR1 LNHDA and CDR2 SQIVND (reference sequence). The length of the CDR3 is 12 residues. In DNA form, the CDR3 reads TGTGCCGGTAGGAGTTCTGGAAACACCATATATTTT. Its protein product is CAGRSSGNTIYF.

The V and J genes are TRBV2 and TRBJ2-2, with a possible D match to TRBD1 (7 bases). Germline values: CDR1 SNHLY, CDR2 FYNNEI. The CDR3 totals 15 residues. Trimming removed 5 bases at V and 5 bases at J, with 15 bases between. CDR3 DNA: TGTGCCAGCAGTCCCCGACAGGGAGGAACCGGGGAGCTGTTTTTT. It codes for CASSPRQGGTGELFF. The full variable domain, its missing parts supplied by reference TRBV2 and TRBJ2-2, is EPEVTQTPSHQVTQMGQEVILRCVPISNHLYFYWYRQILGQKVEFLVSFYNNEISEKSEIFDDQFSVERPDGSNFTLKIRSTKLEDSAMYFCASSPRQGGTGELFFGEGSRLTVL.

This clone was observed once. The rearrangement uses TRBV27 and TRBJ1-3; D ambiguous. V lost 2 bases to trimming and J lost 1 base, with 6 bases between them. The CDR3 is made up of 14 amino acids. Germline CDR1 reads MNHEY; CDR2 reads SMNVEV (reference sequence). CDR3 DNA: TGTGCCAGCAGTTTAATCGGGTCTGGAAACACCATATATTTT. Amino acids: CASSLIGSGNTIYF.

This rearrangement joins TRBV1 to TRBJ2-1; the D segment call TRBD2 is taken from the table without a DNA check. TRBV1 is designated a pseudogene. The CDR3 is 17 amino acids. DNA for the CDR3: TGCACCAGCAGCCGGGCTAGCGGGGGATTTTCCTACAATGAGCAGTTCTTC. Protein product: CTSSRASGGFSYNEQFF.

The genes are TRBV10-2 and TRBJ1-1; D gene ambiguous. V dropped 2 bases and J dropped 4 bases, with 8 bases sitting between them. From germline, CDR1 is WSHSY and CDR2 SAAADI. The CDR3 covers 13 residues. The chain's CDR3 is CASSEGWSTEAFF. The CDR3 bases are TGCGCCAGCAGTGAGGGGTGGAGCACTGAAGCTTTCTTT.

The V call is TRBV6-4, the J call TRBJ2-3; D possibly corresponds to TRBD2 (5 bases). V was pared by 2 bases and J by 7 bases, with 10 bases between. The CDR3 spans 13 residues. In germline, CDR1 is MRHNA, CDR2 SNTAGT. DNA for the CDR3: TGTGCCAGCAGTGACATTCCGGGGAATACGCAGTATTTT. Translating it yields CASSDIPGNTQYF.

This chain connects TRBV6-2 or TRBV6-3 to TRBJ2-1; perhaps TRBD2 as D (6 bases). The CDR3 is 17 amino acids. The germline V gene has CDR1 MNHEY and CDR2 SVGEGT. V shed 2 bases and J shed 5 bases, with 19 bases lying between them. The CDR3 nucleotides are TGTGCCAGCAGTTACCGAACCCTGGGACTCCAAAACAATGAGCAGTTCTTC. This encodes CASSYRTLGLQNNEQFF.

This sequence joins TRBV7-2 and TRBJ2-3, with no clear D. The CDR3 covers 14 residues. Deletions cut 5 bases from V and 6 bases from J, with 15 bases between. Germline loops: CDR1 SGHTA, CDR2 FQGNSA. CDR3 loop: CASSPPRIVDTQYF. For the CDR3, the DNA is TGTGCCAGCAGCCCTCCCCGTATTGTGGATACGCAGTATTTT. Complete variable domain (other parts from reference TRBV7-2 and TRBJ2-3): GAGVSQSPSNKVTEKGKDVELRCDPISGHTALYWYRQSLGQGLEFLIYFQGNSAPDKSGLPSDRFSAERTGGSVSTLTIQRTQQEDSAVYLCASSPPRIVDTQYFGPGTRLTVL.

The chain employs TRBV2 and TRBJ1-2; D ambiguous. Deletions cut 3 bases from V and 3 bases from J, with 11 bases between. The CDR3 runs 14 residues. Germline CDR1 is SNHLY and CDR2 is FYNNEI. The DNA for the CDR3 is TGTGCCAGCAGTGAGGGAGTAAGTTACTATGGCTACACCTTC. It yields the protein CASSEGVSYYGYTF.

The sample holds one count of this clone. The chain recombines TRBV14 with TRBJ1-1; TRBD1 agrees at 8 bases. Trimming took 0 bases from V and 0 from J; bases not matched to a gene: 9. The CDR3 consists of 18 residues. CDR1 is SGHDN, CDR2 FVKESK, per germline. CDR3 DNA sequence: TGTGCCAGCAGCCAAGATCTTGGCAGGGGGCGGGTGAACACTGAAGCTTTCTTT. Protein sequence: CASSQDLGRGRVNTEAFF.

The chain carries TRBV28 and TRBJ2-1; the match to TRBD2 covers 7 bases. Looked up from germline, CDR1 is MDHEN and CDR2 is SYDVKM. This CDR3 contains 15 residues. Unmatched junction bases numbered 10, after V lost 3 bases and J lost 8 bases. CDR3 bases: TGTGCCAGCAGTTTCGTTACAAAGCGGGGCCATGAGCAGTTCTTC. Residues: CASSFVTKRGHEQFF.

The rearrangement links TRBV28 to TRBJ1-5, with unresolved D. This CDR3 is 15 amino acids long. V lost 4 bases to trimming and J lost 0 bases, with 10 bases between them. CDR1 is MDHEN, CDR2 SYDVKM, per germline. This CDR3 is CASSSRGYSNQPQHF. The CDR3 nucleotides read TGTGCCAGCAGTTCTCGGGGATATAGCAATCAGCCCCAGCATTTT.

V gene TRBV7-8 combines with J gene TRBJ2-3, with TRBD2 matching over 13 bases. V lost 4 bases and J lost 1; bases outside the gene matches: 2. This CDR3 contains 16 residues. Germline assignment: CDR1 SGHVS and CDR2 FQNEAQ. CDR3 DNA: TGTGCCAGCAGCTGGGGGACTAGCGGGGGCACAGATACGCAGTATTTT. Protein product: CASSWGTSGGTDTQYF.

V and J are TRBV13 and TRBJ2-2; TRBD1 is a possible D gene (5 bases). Germline loops: CDR1 PRHDT, CDR2 FYEKMQ (reference sequence). Trimming took off 1 base at V and 9 bases at J, with 15 bases between the two ends. The CDR3 is 15 residues long. CDR3 coding DNA: TGTGCCAGCAGCTTAGAACGGCAGGGTGGCAGGGAGCTGTTTTTT. Protein sequence: CASSLERQGGRELFF.

The chain links TRBV15 to TRBJ1-4, with 10 bases identical to TRBD1. Losses at the gene ends were 1 base for V and 8 bases for J; bases not matched to a gene: 4. The germline CDR1 and CDR2 sequences are LNHNV and YYDKDF (reference sequence). This CDR3 is 15 amino acids long. In DNA, the CDR3 is TGTGCCACCAGCAGAGTACGGACAGGGGGGGAAAAACTGTTTTTT. Encoded protein: CATSRVRTGGEKLFF.

The chain uses TRBV10-2 and TRBJ2-3; 13 positions match TRBD2. The germline V gene encodes CDR1 WSHSY and CDR2 SAAADI. V shed 5 bases and J 5 bases; nucleotides not matched to a gene: 16. The CDR3 consists of 19 residues. The CDR3: CASSSLSGLAGWGGDTQYF. The CDR3 nucleotides are TGCGCCAGCAGTTCCCTCTCGGGACTAGCGGGATGGGGGGGAGATACGCAGTATTTT.

The CDR3 region is CASSLALKGGTALTDTQYF. CDR3 coding DNA: TGTGCCAGCAGCTTAGCGCTTAAGGGGGGGACTGCGCTCACAGATACGCAGTATTTT. This chain uses TRBV7-6 with TRBJ2-3, with a weak D call TRBD2 (7 bases). This CDR3 region has 19 residues. Germline V CDR1 and CDR2: SGHVS, FNYEAQ. Trimming removed 0 bases at V and 2 bases at J, with 21 bases between.

CDR3 protein: CASSRLHGGDQNYGYTF. CDR3 nucleotides: TGTGCCAGCAGTAGACTACATGGAGGGGACCAGAACTATGGCTACACCTTC. The chain has TRBV6-2 or TRBV6-3 and TRBJ1-2; the D gene is possibly TRBD1 (5 bases). This CDR3 is built from 17 residues. The germline gives CDR1 MNHEY, CDR2 SVGEGT. V was clipped by 5 bases and J by 2 bases, with 21 bases between them.

This sequence joins TRBV6-6 and TRBJ2-5; perhaps TRBD1 as D (5 bases). From germline, CDR1 is MNHNY and CDR2 SVGAGI (reference sequence). This CDR3 has 14 residues. Trimming pared 6 bases from V and 5 bases from J, leaving 16 bases between. CDR3 coding DNA: TGTGCCAGCAGCCCTTCAGGGTTTGCGGAGACCCAGTACTTC. Translated, it gives CASSPSGFAETQYF.

This chain joins TRBV28 and TRBJ2-6; 9 bases map to TRBD2. After removal of 8 bases from V and 3 bases from J, the junction contained 23 bases not matched to a gene. CDR1 MDHEN and CDR2 SYDVKM come from the germline V gene. The CDR3 is 21 residues long. For the CDR3, the DNA is TGTGCCAGCTCGCCCCGTAGGGTAGCGGGGGTGGCCATTGTTGGGGCCAACGTCCTGACTTTC. Amino acid sequence: CASSPRRVAGVAIVGANVLTF.

V usage is TRBV5-1 and J usage is TRBJ1-1; tentative D call: TRBD1 (6 bases). V lost 2 bases and J 5 bases, leaving 13 bases between the germline ends. The CDR3 covers 14 residues. Germline CDR1 is SGHRS and CDR2 is YFSETQ. The DNA of the CDR3 is TGCGCCAGCAGCTTAGGCAGGGGAAGAACTGAAGCTTTCTTT. Protein: CASSLGRGRTEAFF.

The V call is TRBV5-6, the J call TRBJ1-3; D possibly corresponds to TRBD1 (6 bases). Trimming removed 2 bases at V and 0 bases at J, with 12 bases between. The CDR3 has 16 residues. In germline, CDR1 is SGHDT, CDR2 YYEEEE. CDR3 bases: TGTGCCAGCAGCTTAACAGGGACCCACTCTGGAAACACCATATATTTT. The encoded protein is CASSLTGTHSGNTIYF.

The chain carries TRBV2 and TRBJ1-2, with D possibly matching TRBD1 (6 bases). Germline values: CDR1 SNHLY, CDR2 FYNNEI. V gave up 5 bases and J gave up 4 bases, with 17 bases separating them. The CDR3 extends over 15 amino acids. The CDR3 DNA is TGTGCCAGCAGTTGGGAGACAGGTTTTAGCTATGGCTACACCTTC. It yields the protein CASSWETGFSYGYTF.

The chain carries TRBV5-6 and TRBJ1-2, with 8 bases matching TRBD1. Unmatched junction bases numbered 8, after V lost 4 bases and J lost 6 bases. Germline CDR1 reads SGHDT; CDR2 reads YYEEEE. This CDR3 is 14 amino acids long. This chain's CDR3 is CASSPLTGENGYTF. The CDR3 nucleotides read TGTGCCAGCAGCCCCTTGACAGGGGAGAATGGCTACACCTTC.

The chain has TRBV6-5 and TRBJ2-7, with a weak D call TRBD1 (6 bases). CDR1 MNHEY and CDR2 SVGAGI come from the germline V gene. Trimming removed 7 bases at V and 3 bases at J, with 16 bases between. The CDR3 is 14 amino acids. The CDR3 nucleotides are TGTGCCAGCACCTTCGGGACAACTATCTACGAGCAGTACTTC. Encoded protein: CASTFGTTIYEQYF.

V gene TRBV7-9 combines with J gene TRBJ1-4; D unclear. V lost 5 bases to trimming and J lost 8 bases, with 18 bases between them. In germline, CDR1 is SEHNR, CDR2 FQNEAQ (reference sequence). This CDR3 has 15 amino acids. The CDR3 sequence: CASSLNREVGEKLFF. DNA of the CDR3: TGTGCCAGCAGCCTGAATAGGGAGGTCGGGGAAAAACTGTTTTTT.

The V and J genes are TRBV5-1 and TRBJ2-1; a possible D gene is TRBD1 (6 bases). Looked up from germline, CDR1 is SGHRS and CDR2 is YFSETQ. Deletions cut 3 bases from V and 8 bases from J, with 18 bases between. The CDR3 runs to 15 residues. CDR3 loop: CASSSQGRGVDEQFF. CDR3 nucleotides: TGCGCCAGCAGCTCACAGGGCCGGGGAGTTGATGAGCAGTTCTTC.

The chain joins TRBV10-3 to TRBJ2-5; TRBD2 aligns across 11 bases. In germline, CDR1 is ENHRY, CDR2 SYGVKD. This CDR3 contains 12 residues. After removal of 8 bases from V and 4 bases from J, the junction contained 0 bases not matched to a gene. This chain's CDR3 is CAIGTSGETQYF. The CDR3 DNA is TGTGCCATCGGGACTAGCGGAGAGACCCAGTACTTC.